This TCR beta chain came from a study of cytomegalovirus exposure and HLA in healthy donors. This CDR3 comprises 15 residues. Germline V CDR1 and CDR2: MNHNY, SVGAGI (reference sequence). Trimming cost V 4 bases and J 3 bases; bases outside gene matches: 2. This table comes from immunoSEQ multiplex PCR, and its TCRdb copy is limited to in-frame clones, with some not included. The table has about 100,000 clones, about 95% seen once. While the first cohort had around 700 subjects, the donors belonged to the separate validation cohort of 120 subjects. The chain recombines TRBV6-6 with TRBJ2-3, with 12 bases fitting TRBD2. The sequenced material came from PBMCs. The clonotype originates from a woman aged 18-29 years in good health and CMV-seronegative. The CDR3 loop is CASSSTSGRTDTQYF. The CDR3 DNA sequence: TGTGCCAGCAGTTCGACTAGCGGGAGAACAGATACGCAGTATTTT.